The 23 T cell receptor beta chains below were found in one sample sequenced in a study of glioma-infiltrating T cells after dendritic cell vaccination. Profiling relied on immunoSEQ multiplex PCR, and the TCRdb table lists in-frame clones only, not all of them. The sample lists 80,000 to 100,000 clones; approximately 81% were seen once. Material: blood, obtained before dendritic cell vaccination. The receptors originated from a human donor with glioblastoma.

Points on this clone: Mismatch with germline at one junction end may stem from a read error. V gene TRBV10-3 combines with J gene TRBJ1-4; TRBD1 aligns across 10 bases. The CDR3 length is 15 residues. In germline, CDR1 is ENHRY, CDR2 SYGVKD. This chain's CDR3 is CAISGTGGTDEKLFF. Written as DNA, the CDR3 is TGTGCCATCAGTGGGACAGGGGGAACTGATGAAAAACTGTTTTTT.

The gene calls are TRBV5-6 and TRBJ2-7; weak D call: TRBD2 (6 bases). V was trimmed by 4 bases and J by 0 bases, leaving 11 bases between them. Germline V CDR1 and CDR2: SGHDT, YYEEEE. The CDR3 is 14 amino acids. In DNA, the CDR3 is TGTGCCAGCAGCGGAACGACTAGCTCCTACGAGCAGTACTTC. It yields the protein CASSGTTSSYEQYF.

CDR3 sequence (DNA): TGTGCCAGCAGAAAAGTTAGCGCAGGCACAGATACGCAGTATTTT. This sequence encodes CASRKVSAGTDTQYF. This chain joins TRBV7-2 and TRBJ2-3, with a possible D match to TRBD2 (5 bases). CDR3 length: 15 residues. V lost 6 bases, J lost 1 base, and 14 bases lay in between. The V gene's germline CDR1 is SGHTA and CDR2 FQGNSA.

The chain couples TRBV15 to TRBJ2-6, with D unclear. CDR1 and CDR2 (germline): LNHNV, YYDKDF (reference sequence). The V gene lost 1 base and the J gene lost 1 base, with 5 bases spanning the gap. This CDR3 has 15 amino acids. CDR3 region: CATSRGLSGANVLTF. CDR3 coding DNA: TGTGCCACCAGCAGAGGTTTATCTGGGGCCAACGTCCTGACTTTC.

The J gene is TRBJ2-1, the V gene TRBV2; TRBD2 matches 10 bases. This CDR3 comprises 14 residues. The J segment lost 11 bases and the V segment lost 7 bases, leaving 11 bases of the junction unmatched. Germline V gene lookup returns CDR1 SNHLY and CDR2 FYNNEI. CDR3: CASILPGTSVKQFF. CDR3 coding DNA: TGTGCCAGCATCTTACCTGGGACTAGCGTGAAGCAGTTCTTC.

The rearrangement joins TRBV19 to TRBJ1-2; D might be TRBD1 (6 bases). This CDR3 is 15 amino acids long. Trimming cost V 7 bases and J 3 bases, with 18 bases left between them. CDR1 and CDR2 from the germline V gene are LNHDA and SQIVND (reference sequence). In nucleotides, the CDR3 is TGTGCCAGTATTGCCCGGAAGGGGGGGGACTATGGCTACACCTTC. As protein: CASIARKGGDYGYTF.

This clone was detected only a few times. V usage is TRBV7-9 and J usage is TRBJ2-1; D gene ambiguous. The germline gives CDR1 SEHNR, CDR2 FQNEAQ (reference sequence). The CDR3 extends over 17 amino acids. Trimming took 0 bases from V and 4 from J, leaving 16 bases between them. In DNA, the CDR3 is TGTGCCAGCAGCTTAGCGCCGGATTCCGCGGCTTACAATGAGCAGTTCTTC. Protein: CASSLAPDSAAYNEQFF.

CDR3 residues: CASSLPTGGFGNTIYF. CDR3 DNA sequence: TGTGCCAGCAGTTTGCCAACAGGGGGCTTTGGAAACACCATATATTTT. This chain connects TRBV28 to TRBJ1-3; 9 bases line up with TRBD1. Germline V lookup: CDR1 MDHEN, CDR2 SYDVKM. The J segment lost 3 bases and the V segment lost 3 bases, leaving 6 bases of the junction unmatched. The CDR3 consists of 16 residues.

V usage is TRBV28 and J usage is TRBJ1-2, with 7 positions matching TRBD1. The V gene's germline CDR1 is MDHEN and CDR2 SYDVKM. The V and J ends lost 5 bases and 8 bases, in that order; junction bases with no gene match: 11. The CDR3 sequence is 14 residues long. CDR3 coding DNA: TGTGCCAGCAGTCAACCGAACAGGGGAGCAGGCTACACCTTC. Its protein product is CASSQPNRGAGYTF.

V and J are TRBV10-3 and TRBJ1-2; possible D gene TRBD1, 6 bases. The CDR3 sequence is 12 residues long. Trimming removed 3 bases from V and 8 bases from J, with 10 bases in between. Germline CDR1 reads ENHRY; CDR2 reads SYGVKD. The CDR3 spells CAISETGYGYTF. The CDR3 bases are TGTGCCATCAGTGAAACAGGGTACGGCTACACCTTC.

The chain is built from TRBV5-1 and TRBJ2-7; no reliable D call. CDR3 length equals 16 residues. Germline CDR1 reads SGHRS; CDR2 reads YFSETQ. Trimming took off 4 bases at V and 0 bases at J, with 17 bases between the two ends. The CDR3 DNA follows: TGCGCCAGCAGCCCCGCACTTTTGGGCGTCTCCTACGAGCAGTACTTC. Amino acids: CASSPALLGVSYEQYF.

The chain links TRBV29-1 to TRBJ2-7; D is possibly TRBD1 (7 bases). V was shortened by 6 bases and J by 0 bases, with 15 bases between the two germline ends. The germline V gene has CDR1 SQVTM and CDR2 ANQGSEA. The CDR3 contains 14 residues. CDR3: CSVAGQSDSYEQYF. The CDR3, as DNA: TGCAGCGTCGCGGGACAGTCGGACTCCTACGAGCAGTACTTC.

The J gene is TRBJ1-1, the V gene TRBV7-9; D is uncertain. Per the germline V gene, CDR1 is SEHNR and CDR2 is FQNEAQ (reference sequence). V was pared by 2 bases and J by 3 bases, with 10 bases between. This CDR3 region has 14 residues. CDR3 protein: CASSLNRGDTEAFF. In DNA, the CDR3 is TGTGCCAGCAGCTTAAATCGGGGAGACACTGAAGCTTTCTTT.

The CDR3 is CASGSGRAGNEQFF. In DNA form, the CDR3 reads TGTGCCAGCGGTAGCGGGAGGGCCGGGAATGAGCAGTTCTTC. This chain connects TRBV18 to TRBJ2-1; 11 bases align to TRBD2. The length of the CDR3 is 14 residues. V lost 8 bases, J lost 7 bases, and 7 bases stayed unmatched. Germline lookup yields CDR1 KGHSH and CDR2 LQKENI.

This clone has a single count. V is TRBV13 and J is TRBJ2-3; 7 nucleotides line up with TRBD1. CDR1 PRHDT and CDR2 FYEKMQ come from the germline V gene (reference sequence). V lost 4 bases to trimming and J lost 2 bases; unmatched junction nucleotides: 15. CDR3 size: 18 residues. The CDR3 region is CASSSPRQGNWVTDTQYF. Written as DNA, the CDR3 is TGTGCCAGCAGCTCCCCCCGACAGGGAAATTGGGTCACAGATACGCAGTATTTT.

In regard to this clone: The junction shows a germline mismatch at one end, possibly a read error. V is TRBV5-1 and J is TRBJ1-5; the D is unclear. The CDR3 runs to 15 residues. CDR1 and CDR2 from the germline V gene are SGHRS and YFSETQ. CDR3 region: CASSLSSGSNQLQHF. In nucleotides, the CDR3 is TGCGCCAGCAGCTTGTCTAGCGGTAGCAATCAGCTCCAGCATTTT.

The chain recombines TRBV30 with TRBJ2-3, with D possibly matching TRBD1 (5 bases). The germline V gene has CDR1 GTSNPN and CDR2 SVGIG (reference sequence). The CDR3 extends over 15 amino acids. Trimming took 4 bases from V and 4 from J, leaving 18 bases between them. The CDR3 nucleotides are TGTGCCTGGACCAAAGGACAATCGGCCCCAGATACGCAGTATTTT. Protein product: CAWTKGQSAPDTQYF.

The chain recombines TRBV5-4 with TRBJ2-5, with 10 bases matching TRBD1. Germline CDR1 is SGHNT and CDR2 is YYREEE (reference sequence). J gave up 4 bases and V 4 bases, and 4 bases lay outside the gene matches. CDR3 length equals 14 residues. CDR3 residues: CASSLGTGAETQYF. The CDR3 DNA follows: TGTGCCAGCAGCCTAGGGACAGGGGCAGAGACCCAGTACTTC.

This clone was counted many times. This chain uses TRBV4-2 with TRBJ2-7; 8 nucleotides line up with TRBD1. Germline V CDR1 and CDR2: LGHNA, YNFKEQ. This CDR3 spans 14 amino acids. J gave up 6 bases and V 0 bases, and 4 bases lay outside the gene matches. Here the CDR3 DNA reads TGTGCCAGCAGCCAAGATAGCAGGGGGCGCGAGCAGTACTTC. It specifies CASSQDSRGREQYF.

The chain joins TRBV28 to TRBJ2-1, with a tentative D call TRBD2 (6 bases). The CDR3 loop spans 14 amino acids. Between the trimmed V and J ends, which lost 3 bases and 5 bases, there was a span of 11 bases. The germline gives CDR1 MDHEN, CDR2 SYDVKM. The CDR3 region has the DNA TGTGCCAGCAGTTTCGGGAGTTCCCACAATGAGCAGTTCTTC. This encodes CASSFGSSHNEQFF.

The V call is TRBV19, the J call TRBJ1-6; 8 bases line up with TRBD1. The CDR3 is 14 residues long. The V segment lost 6 bases and the J segment 3 bases; nucleotides outside the gene matches: 1. CDR1 and CDR2 from the germline V gene are LNHDA and SQIVND (reference sequence). The CDR3 here is CASRGTGYNSPLHF. CDR3 coding DNA: TGTGCCAGTAGAGGGACAGGCTATAATTCACCCCTCCACTTT.

The chain couples TRBV15 to TRBJ1-1, with TRBD1 matching over 8 bases. Trimming cost V 3 bases and J 4 bases; bases outside gene matches: 4. Germline CDR1 reads LNHNV; CDR2 reads YYDKDF (reference sequence). This CDR3 spans 14 amino acids. CDR3 loop: CATSRDRDGTEAFF. In DNA form, the CDR3 reads TGTGCCACCAGCAGGGACAGGGACGGCACTGAAGCTTTCTTT. The whole variable domain, filled in from reference TRBV15 and TRBJ1-1, reads DAMVIQNPRYQVTQFGKPVTLSCSQTLNHNVMYWYQQKSSQAPKLLFHYYDKDFNNEADTPDNFQSRRPNTSFCFLDIRSPGLGDTAMYLCATSRDRDGTEAFFGQGTRLTVV.

The V and J genes are TRBV18 and TRBJ1-2; tentatively, D is TRBD1 (5 bases). Trimming took off 3 bases at V and 10 bases at J, with 15 bases between the two ends. The CDR3 spans 13 residues. Germline V gene lookup returns CDR1 KGHSH and CDR2 LQKENI. DNA for the CDR3: TGTGCCAGCTCACCCCGGGACTCCTTTTTCTACACCTTC. It yields the protein CASSPRDSFFYTF.